One sample yielded the 31 T cell receptor beta chains listed below, sequenced in a study of control samples from healthy donors and cancer patients. Method: immunoSEQ multiplex PCR; TCRdb's copy keeps in-frame clones and lacks some. The data contain 150,000 to 200,000 clones, roughly 90% of them seen just once; the ten biggest clones take up about 12%. The source material was blood. These receptors came from a young man in good health.

The chain couples TRBV5-5 to TRBJ2-5; D is ambiguous. Trimming cost V 6 bases and J 5 bases, with 8 bases left between them. The CDR3 has 11 amino acids. Germline V gene data show CDR1 as SGHKS and CDR2 as YYEKEE (reference sequence). CDR3 amino acids: CASTVHETQYF. The CDR3 DNA reads as TGTGCCAGCACTGTTCACGAGACCCAGTACTTC. The full variable domain, its missing parts supplied by reference TRBV5-5 and TRBJ2-5, is DAGVTQSPTHLIKTRGQQVTLRCSPISGHKSVSWYQQVLGQGPQFIFQYYEKEERGRGNFPDRFSARQFPNYSSELNVNALLLGDSALYLCASTVHETQYFGPGTRLLVL.

The chain carries TRBV25-1 and TRBJ2-7; 8 bases are shared with TRBD1. V dropped 5 bases and J dropped 2; count of bases not matched to a gene: 11. This CDR3 has 16 amino acids. The germline V gene encodes CDR1 MGHDK and CDR2 SYGVNS. CDR3 in amino acids: CASSPQGTGSTYEQYF. The CDR3 region has the DNA TGTGCCAGCAGTCCGCAGGGGACAGGCTCTACCTACGAGCAGTACTTC.

The chain employs TRBV3-1 (or the pseudogene TRBV3-2) and TRBJ2-5; TRBD2 matches at 14 bases. Germline CDR1 and CDR2: LGHDT and YNNKEL (reference sequence). J gave up 5 bases and V 6 bases, and 11 bases lay outside the gene matches. CDR3 size: 17 residues. CDR3 DNA sequence: TGTGCCAGCAGAGACACGGGACTAGCGGGAGTGTATGAGACCCAGTACTTC. As protein: CASRDTGLAGVYETQYF.

This rearrangement joins TRBV5-1 to TRBJ2-3; D is uncertain. The CDR3 loop spans 13 amino acids. CDR1 and CDR2 (germline): SGHRS, YFSETQ. Between the trimmed V and J ends, which lost 2 bases and 4 bases, there was a span of 8 bases. The CDR3 is CASSFFRADTQYF. For the CDR3, the DNA is TGCGCCAGCAGCTTTTTTCGTGCAGATACGCAGTATTTT.

On this clone: Compared with germline, one end of the junction differs, possibly owing to a read error. Written as DNA, the CDR3 is TGTGCCAGCAGCCAAGGGGTCAGGGGTCCGCCATACTTC. As protein: CASSQGVRGPPYF. The gene calls are TRBV3-1 (or the pseudogene TRBV3-2) and TRBJ1-2; possibly TRBD1 for D (6 bases). Germline CDR1 LGHDT, CDR2 YNNKEL (reference sequence). The CDR3 is 13 amino acids.

The V and J genes are TRBV29-1 and TRBJ1-2; D not resolved. Germline V gene data show CDR1 as SQVTM and CDR2 as ANQGSEA. The CDR3 runs to 11 residues. Trimming left V 1 base short and J 6 bases short, with 6 bases between. The CDR3 here is CSVEGNDGYTF. Written as DNA, the CDR3 is TGCAGCGTTGAAGGGAACGATGGCTACACCTTC.

The rearrangement uses TRBV12-3 or TRBV12-4 and TRBJ1-1; D is perhaps TRBD1 (5 bases). This CDR3 is built from 12 residues. With 5 bases removed from V and 7 bases from J, the gap between germline ends came to 11 bases. This CDR3 is CASSLRDGEAFF. CDR3 DNA: TGTGCCAGCAGTCTTCGGGACGGTGAAGCTTTCTTT.

The chain links TRBV6-6 to TRBJ1-1; TRBD1 aligns across 7 bases. Losses at the gene ends were 7 bases for V and 6 bases for J; bases not matched to a gene: 2. The CDR3 spans 11 residues. Looked up from germline, CDR1 is MNHNY and CDR2 is SVGAGI (reference sequence). In nucleotides, the CDR3 is TGTGCCAGCACCAGGGGGGCTGAAGCTTTCTTT. It codes for CASTRGAEAFF.

A few counts support this clone. V is TRBV5-4 and J is TRBJ1-6; unclear D gene. V lost 1 base and J lost 10, with 12 bases in between. In germline, CDR1 is SGHNT, CDR2 YYREEE (reference sequence). The CDR3 spans 14 residues. As DNA, the CDR3 is TGTGCCAGCAGCTTGAACCAGGATCGATCACCCCTCCACTTT. Its translation is CASSLNQDRSPLHF.

This clone has just a few counts. The rearrangement links TRBV19 to TRBJ1-1; maybe TRBD1 (6 bases). This CDR3 has 12 amino acids. V lost 5 bases to trimming and J lost 7 bases, with 11 bases between them. The germline V gene has CDR1 LNHDA and CDR2 SQIVND (reference sequence). CDR3 sequence reads: CASSFGGLEAFF. CDR3 in DNA: TGTGCCAGTAGTTTCGGGGGGCTTGAAGCTTTCTTT.

This clone appeared once. This sequence joins TRBV20-1 and TRBJ1-2, with TRBD1 identical over 8 bases. CDR3 length: 13 amino acids. V dropped 3 bases and J dropped 13; count of bases not matched to a gene: 13. Per the germline V gene, CDR1 is DFQATT and CDR2 is SNEGSKA (reference sequence). CDR3 sequence: CSASSWPGGLCTF. The CDR3, as DNA: TGCAGTGCTAGTAGTTGGCCAGGGGGCTTGTGCACCTTC.

V usage is TRBV19 and J usage is TRBJ2-3, with 9 bases matching TRBD2. CDR1 and CDR2 (germline): LNHDA, SQIVND (reference sequence). V shed 2 bases, J shed 0 bases, and the junction held 0 bases outside the gene matches. The CDR3 spans 15 residues. CDR3 region: CASSISGRSTDTQYF. The CDR3 DNA reads as TGTGCCAGTAGTATAAGCGGGAGGAGCACAGATACGCAGTATTTT.

The chain is built from TRBV4-1 and TRBJ1-1, with TRBD1 identical over 8 bases. With V trimmed by 1 base and J by 1 base, 14 bases remained unmatched. Germline CDR1 reads MGHRA; CDR2 reads YSYEKL. CDR3 length equals 19 residues. The CDR3 DNA sequence: TGCGCCAGCAGCCAAGTTGCCCCAGGGGGCGAAATAGAGAACACTGAAGCTTTCTTT. Translation: CASSQVAPGGEIENTEAFF.

This sequence joins TRBV27 and TRBJ1-1, with TRBD1 identical over 7 bases. CDR1 and CDR2 (germline): MNHEY, SMNVEV (reference sequence). CDR3 length equals 15 residues. V was clipped by 6 bases and J by 11 bases; unmatched bases: 18. In DNA form, the CDR3 reads TGTGCCAGCAGGCGGCCTAGTCAGGGGGGCGGTAAGGCTTTCTTT. Translated, it gives CASRRPSQGGGKAFF.

This chain joins TRBV29-1 and TRBJ2-7; D remains unclear. V dropped 4 bases and J dropped 1 base, with 5 bases sitting between them. The CDR3 is 11 residues long. From germline, CDR1 is SQVTM and CDR2 ANQGSEA. The CDR3 bases are TGCAGCGTTGTGGGGTCCTACGAGCAGTACTTC. It encodes CSVVGSYEQYF.

The chain has TRBV5-1 and TRBJ1-1; 8 bases are a match to TRBD1. Germline loops: CDR1 SGHRS, CDR2 YFSETQ. V gave up 0 bases and J gave up 3 bases; unmatched junction bases: 7. The CDR3 runs to 16 residues. The CDR3 nucleotides are TGCGCCAGCAGCTTGGGAGGACAGGGCGGAGACACTGAAGCTTTCTTT. Residues: CASSLGGQGGDTEAFF. The full variable domain, completed using reference TRBV5-1 and TRBJ1-1, is KAGVTQTPRYLIKTRGQQVTLSCSPISGHRSVSWYQQTPGQGLQFLFEYFSETQRNKGNFPGRFSGRQFSNSRSEMNVSTLELGDSALYLCASSLGGQGGDTEAFFGQGTRLTVV.

This clone has only a few counts. The chain is built from TRBV27 and TRBJ1-6; D uncertain. The CDR3 is 11 amino acids. The V end lost 4 bases, the J end lost 10 bases, and 5 bases lay between the germline ends. Per germline, CDR1 MNHEY and CDR2 SMNVEV (reference sequence). The CDR3 nucleotides are TGTGCCAGCAGTTCCGGCTCACCCCTCCACTTT. Protein: CASSSGSPLHF.

The genes are TRBV5-1 and TRBJ2-1, with TRBD2 matching 9 bases. Looked up from germline, CDR1 is SGHRS and CDR2 is YFSETQ. There are 14 residues in the CDR3. With 2 bases clipped from V and 8 bases from J, the junction kept 5 bases outside the gene matches. For the CDR3, the DNA is TGCGCCAGCAGCTTCGCCGGGACTAGCTATGAGCAGTTCTTC. Translating it yields CASSFAGTSYEQFF. The full variable domain, its missing parts supplied by reference TRBV5-1 and TRBJ2-1, is KAGVTQTPRYLIKTRGQQVTLSCSPISGHRSVSWYQQTPGQGLQFLFEYFSETQRNKGNFPGRFSGRQFSNSRSEMNVSTLELGDSALYLCASSFAGTSYEQFFGPGTRLTVL.

V gene TRBV4-2 combines with J gene TRBJ2-7; no clear D gene. The germline V gene encodes CDR1 LGHNA and CDR2 YNFKEQ. Trimming took off 0 bases at V and 3 bases at J, with 0 bases between the two ends. CDR3 size: 11 residues. Here the CDR3 reads CASSQDYEQYF. In DNA form, the CDR3 reads TGTGCCAGCAGCCAAGACTACGAGCAGTACTTC.

The chain recombines TRBV6-2 or TRBV6-3 with TRBJ1-2; 7 bases align to TRBD1. The germline CDR1 and CDR2 sequences are MNHEY and SVGEGT. V trimming: 6 bases; J trimming: 0 bases; junction bases outside the gene matches: 4. The CDR3 contains 14 residues. CDR3 DNA sequence: TGTGCCAGCAGCCCAGGGACAGCTAACTATGGCTACACCTTC. Residues: CASSPGTANYGYTF.

V usage is TRBV5-5 and J usage is TRBJ2-7; 10 nucleotides match TRBD1. Germline lookup yields CDR1 SGHKS and CDR2 YYEKEE (reference sequence). The CDR3 is 15 residues long. V was pared by 0 bases and J by 2 bases, with 2 bases of the junction left unmatched. The CDR3 DNA is TGTGCCAGCAGCTTGGAGGGGACAGGGGCCTACGAGCAGTACTTC. Translation gives CASSLEGTGAYEQYF.

This clone was observed once. The chain combines TRBV18 with TRBJ1-1, with TRBD1 as a possible D gene (5 bases). The CDR3 runs to 14 residues. Germline V lookup: CDR1 KGHSH, CDR2 LQKENI. V was cut by 3 bases and J by 0 bases, with 8 bases left in between. The CDR3 loop reads CASSPGGLNTEAFF. DNA of the CDR3: TGTGCCAGCTCACCGGGGGGATTGAACACTGAAGCTTTCTTT.

A single count supports this clone. The chain has TRBV27 and TRBJ2-5; TRBD1 might be the D (7 bases). CDR1 MNHEY and CDR2 SMNVEV come from the germline V gene (reference sequence). The CDR3 is 17 amino acids. V was clipped by 6 bases and J by 2 bases, with 22 bases between them. CDR3: CASRRMGTRGEQETQYF. The CDR3 DNA follows: TGTGCCAGCAGACGAATGGGTACCAGGGGGGAACAAGAGACCCAGTACTTC.

This chain connects TRBV6-5 to TRBJ1-4; D gene ambiguous. Trimming shortened V by 7 bases and J by 7 bases, and 16 bases separated the two germline ends. Germline V CDR1 and CDR2: MNHEY, SVGAGI. CDR3 length equals 14 residues. The CDR3 DNA reads TGTGCCAGCACCTGGACCGCCGGCGGTGAAAAACTGTTTTTT. It encodes CASTWTAGGEKLFF.

This rearrangement joins TRBV30 to TRBJ1-5; TRBD1 might be the D (6 bases). Germline values: CDR1 GTSNPN, CDR2 SVGIG (reference sequence). V was pared by 7 bases and J by 4 bases, with 11 bases between. This CDR3 has 12 residues. Here the CDR3 reads CASTGPNQPQHF. CDR3 nucleotides: TGTGCCTCTACAGGGCCAAATCAGCCCCAGCATTTT.

The gene calls are TRBV11-2 and TRBJ2-7; 7 positions match TRBD1. Germline V gene sequence: CDR1 SGHAT, CDR2 FQNNGV. The CDR3 is 15 residues long. V trimming: 5 bases; J trimming: 0 bases; junction bases outside the gene matches: 7. CDR3 region: CASSDRASFSYEQYF. CDR3 nucleotides: TGTGCCAGCAGCGACAGGGCGTCCTTCTCCTACGAGCAGTACTTC. Combining the CDR3 with reference TRBV11-2 and TRBJ2-7 gives the whole variable domain EAGVAQSPRYKIIEKRQSVAFWCNPISGHATLYWYQQILGQGPKLLIQFQNNGVVDDSQLPKDRFSAERLKGVDSTLKIQPAKLEDSAVYLCASSDRASFSYEQYFGPGTRLTVT.

J is TRBJ1-2 and V is TRBV5-4, with no clear D. The V gene lost 0 bases and the J gene lost 2 bases, with 5 bases spanning the gap. The CDR3 has 13 amino acids. Germline V gene lookup returns CDR1 SGHNT and CDR2 YYREEE (reference sequence). The CDR3 nucleotides read TGTGCCAGCAGCTTGGGACAAAACTATGGCTACACCTTC. It codes for CASSLGQNYGYTF.

The rearrangement uses TRBV19 and TRBJ1-5; D might be TRBD1 (6 bases). V lost 5 bases to trimming and J lost 4 bases, with 9 bases between them. The CDR3 covers 13 residues. Germline CDR1 LNHDA, CDR2 SQIVND (reference sequence). CDR3 bases: TGTGCCAGTAGTGCTCAGGGGAATCAGCCCCAGCATTTT. Protein product: CASSAQGNQPQHF.

This sequence joins TRBV5-1 and TRBJ2-7, with TRBD1 matching 8 bases. The germline V gene has CDR1 SGHRS and CDR2 YFSETQ. The CDR3 is made up of 14 amino acids. V lost 3 bases, J lost 0 bases, and 2 bases stayed unmatched. The CDR3 coding sequence is TGCGCCAGCAGCTACGACAGGGGCTCCTACGAGCAGTACTTC. This translates into CASSYDRGSYEQYF.

The chain has TRBV29-1 and TRBJ2-3; D tentatively reads TRBD1 or TRBD2 (5 bases each). CDR1 and CDR2 (germline): SQVTM, ANQGSEA. CDR3 length: 13 residues. Trimming removed 4 bases at V and 4 bases at J, with 12 bases between. CDR3 residues: CSVGGLRADTQYF. The DNA of the CDR3 is TGCAGCGTTGGGGGGTTGAGGGCAGATACGCAGTATTTT.

V gene TRBV24-1 combines with J gene TRBJ1-2; tentatively, D is TRBD1 (5 bases). The germline CDR1 and CDR2 sequences are KGHDR and SFDVKD. V was trimmed by 3 bases and J by 6 bases, leaving 13 bases between them. The CDR3 runs 14 residues. The CDR3 is CATSDQPGVDGYTF. CDR3 nucleotide sequence: TGTGCCACCAGTGATCAGCCGGGGGTGGATGGCTACACCTTC.